The 12 T cell receptor beta chains reported below all come from one sample, sequenced in a study of blood T cell repertoires in COVID-19. Assay: immunoSEQ multiplex PCR; the TCRdb copy retains only in-frame clones and omits some. The sample consists of roughly 34,000 clones, less than 90% of them appearing once. Material for sequencing was peripheral blood. These receptors were obtained from a woman of 80 years or more with active or convalescent COVID-19.

V is TRBV6-1 and J is TRBJ2-5, with 12 nucleotides matching TRBD2. The CDR3 spans 16 residues. With 4 bases clipped from V and 5 bases from J, the junction kept 8 bases outside the gene matches. CDR1 and CDR2 (germline): MNHNS, SASEGT. CDR3 amino acids: CASSAGLAGGQETQYF. CDR3 sequence (DNA): TGTGCCAGCAGTGCGGGCCTAGCGGGGGGGCAGGAGACCCAGTACTTC.

The chain has TRBV5-4 and TRBJ2-7; tentative D call: TRBD1 (5 bases). Trimming left V 1 base short and J 0 bases short, with 11 bases between. This CDR3 spans 15 amino acids. The V gene's germline CDR1 is SGHNT and CDR2 YYREEE (reference sequence). The CDR3 DNA follows: TGTGCCAGCAGCTTGAAAGGCAGGGCCTCCTACGAGCAGTACTTC. As protein: CASSLKGRASYEQYF.

The chain carries TRBV5-6 and TRBJ2-3; possible D gene TRBD2, 5 bases. Trimming pared 2 bases from V and 2 bases from J, leaving 15 bases between. This CDR3 comprises 16 residues. Germline V gives CDR1 SGHDT, CDR2 YYEEEE. CDR3 DNA sequence: TGTGCCAGCAGCTTTAAATTTACCGGGGACACAGATACGCAGTATTTT. Protein sequence: CASSFKFTGDTDTQYF. Variable domain in full (rest from reference TRBV5-6 and TRBJ2-3): DAGVTQSPTHLIKTRGQQVTLRCSPKSGHDTVSWYQQALGQGPQFIFQYYEEEERQRGNFPDRFSGHQFPNYSSELNVNALLLGDSALYLCASSFKFTGDTDTQYFGPGTRLTVL.

The rearrangement joins TRBV5-5 to TRBJ1-5, with D perhaps TRBD1 (5 bases). Trimming cost V 4 bases and J 6 bases, with 11 bases left between them. Germline V gene sequence: CDR1 SGHKS, CDR2 YYEKEE (reference sequence). This CDR3 region has 13 residues. CDR3 region: CASSIDSVQPQHF. The CDR3 DNA reads TGTGCCAGCAGCATAGACAGTGTTCAGCCCCAGCATTTT.

This rearrangement joins TRBV4-1 to TRBJ2-1; 10 bases align to TRBD1. CDR3 size: 16 residues. V lost 0 bases to trimming and J lost 9 bases; unmatched junction nucleotides: 8. Germline V gene data show CDR1 as MGHRA and CDR2 as YSYEKL. The DNA for the CDR3 is TGCGCCAGCAGCCAAGATCGACAGGGGGCAGGAGGTGAGCAGTTCTTC. As protein: CASSQDRQGAGGEQFF.

The V and J genes are TRBV11-2 and TRBJ1-2, with TRBD1 matching over 7 bases. The CDR3 runs to 15 residues. The trim removed 5 bases at V and 4 bases at J, leaving 10 bases unmatched. Per germline, CDR1 SGHAT and CDR2 FQNNGV. CDR3 protein: CASSPGGRLGYGYTF. In nucleotides, the CDR3 is TGTGCCAGCAGCCCAGGGGGACGTCTAGGCTATGGCTACACCTTC.

V gene TRBV2 combines with J gene TRBJ1-4; 9 bases are shared with TRBD1. There are 16 residues in the CDR3. Trimming at V came to 4 bases and at J to 0 bases, leaving 3 bases not matched to a gene. CDR1 and CDR2 from the germline V gene are SNHLY and FYNNEI. DNA of the CDR3: TGTGCCAGCAGTGGACAGGGGGTAACAACTAATGAAAAACTGTTTTTT. Protein product: CASSGQGVTTNEKLFF.

Only one count was recorded for this clone. The chain employs TRBV9 and TRBJ2-3; D is unresolved. Germline V gene lookup returns CDR1 SGDLS and CDR2 YYNGEE. V lost 4 bases and J 2 bases, leaving 17 bases between the germline ends. The CDR3 is 16 amino acids. CDR3 in amino acids: CASSLRESAATDTQYF. In nucleotides, the CDR3 is TGTGCCAGCAGCCTGCGTGAGAGCGCAGCCACAGATACGCAGTATTTT.

The J gene is TRBJ2-7, the V gene TRBV11-2; no clear D. The V gene's germline CDR1 is SGHAT and CDR2 FQNNGV. The CDR3 is made up of 16 amino acids. Trimming removed 0 bases at V and 0 bases at J, with 12 bases between. CDR3 in DNA: TGTGCCAGCAGCTTAGACGCAGGTACTTACTCCTACGAGCAGTACTTC. Amino acids: CASSLDAGTYSYEQYF.

The genes are TRBV3-1 (or the pseudogene TRBV3-2) and TRBJ1-2; possibly TRBD1 for D (6 bases). V was pared by 5 bases and J by 7 bases, with 14 bases between. Germline loops: CDR1 LGHDT, CDR2 YNNKEL (reference sequence). CDR3 length: 13 amino acids. The CDR3 is CASSTLGGLGYTF. The CDR3 nucleotides are TGTGCCAGCAGCACCCTGGGGGGGCTTGGCTACACCTTC.

V and J are TRBV28 and TRBJ2-1; D is undetermined. The CDR3 extends over 12 amino acids. Trimming removed 2 bases at V and 7 bases at J, with 6 bases between. Germline V gene sequence: CDR1 MDHEN, CDR2 SYDVKM. For the CDR3, the DNA is TGTGCCAGCAGTTTAAATTCTAATGAGCAGTTCTTC. Translating it yields CASSLNSNEQFF.

This chain connects TRBV10-3 to TRBJ1-1; weak D call: TRBD1 (6 bases). Germline V gene lookup returns CDR1 ENHRY and CDR2 SYGVKD. V was shortened by 7 bases and J by 1 base, with 13 bases between the two germline ends. The CDR3 loop spans 14 amino acids. DNA for the CDR3: TGTGCCATCAATTCGCAGGGGCCGAACACTGAAGCTTTCTTT. Protein sequence: CAINSQGPNTEAFF.